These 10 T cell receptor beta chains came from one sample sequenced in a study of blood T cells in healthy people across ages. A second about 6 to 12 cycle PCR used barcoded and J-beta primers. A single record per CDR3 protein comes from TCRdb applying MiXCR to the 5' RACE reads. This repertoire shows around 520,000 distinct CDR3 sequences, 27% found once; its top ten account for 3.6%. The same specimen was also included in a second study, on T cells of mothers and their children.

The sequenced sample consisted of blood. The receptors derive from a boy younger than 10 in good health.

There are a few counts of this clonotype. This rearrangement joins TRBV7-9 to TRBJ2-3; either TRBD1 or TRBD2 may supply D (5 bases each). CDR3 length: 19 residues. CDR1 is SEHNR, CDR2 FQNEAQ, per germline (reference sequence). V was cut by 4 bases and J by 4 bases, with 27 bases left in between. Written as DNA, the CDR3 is TGTGCCAGCAGCTGGGACCGGGCAGTAATGTCGGGATCCGCAGATACGCAGTATTTT. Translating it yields CASSWDRAVMSGSADTQYF.

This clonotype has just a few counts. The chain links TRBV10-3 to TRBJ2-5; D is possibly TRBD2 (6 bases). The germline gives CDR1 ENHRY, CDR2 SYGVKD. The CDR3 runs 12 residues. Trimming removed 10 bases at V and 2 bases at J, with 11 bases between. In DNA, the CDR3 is TGTGCCACGGCGACTAGTCAAGAGACCCAGTACTTC. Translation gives CATATSQETQYF.

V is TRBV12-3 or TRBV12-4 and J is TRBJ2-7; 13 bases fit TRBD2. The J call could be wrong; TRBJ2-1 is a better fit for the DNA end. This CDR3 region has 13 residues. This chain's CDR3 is CASSPTSGGEQFF. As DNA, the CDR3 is TGTGCCAGCAGTCCGACTAGCGGGGGGGAGCAGTTCTTC.

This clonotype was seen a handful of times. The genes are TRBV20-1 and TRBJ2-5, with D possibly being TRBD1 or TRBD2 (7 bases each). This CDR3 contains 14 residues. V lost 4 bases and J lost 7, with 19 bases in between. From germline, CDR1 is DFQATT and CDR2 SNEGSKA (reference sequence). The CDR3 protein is CSAMSGGGLLTQYF. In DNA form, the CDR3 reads TGCAGTGCTATGTCAGGGGGGGGACTATTGACCCAGTACTTC.

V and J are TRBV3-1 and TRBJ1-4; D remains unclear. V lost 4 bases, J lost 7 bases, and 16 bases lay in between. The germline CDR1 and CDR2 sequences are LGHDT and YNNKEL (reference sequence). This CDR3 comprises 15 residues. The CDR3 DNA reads TGTGCCAGCAGCCCTATGGGAAGGGAAGGTGAAAAACTGTTTTTT. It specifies CASSPMGREGEKLFF. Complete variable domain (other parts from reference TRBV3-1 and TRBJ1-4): DTAVSQTPKYLVTQMGNDKSIKCEQNLGHDTMYWYKQDSKKFLKIMFSYNNKELIINETVPNRFSPKSPDKAHLNLHINSLELGDSAVYFCASSPMGREGEKLFFGSGTQLSVL.

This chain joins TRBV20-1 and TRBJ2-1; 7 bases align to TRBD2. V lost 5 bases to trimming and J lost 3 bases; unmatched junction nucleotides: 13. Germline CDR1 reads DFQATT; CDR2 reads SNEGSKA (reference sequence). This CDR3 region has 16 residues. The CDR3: CSALGLVWAFYNEQFF. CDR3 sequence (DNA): TGCAGTGCTCTTGGACTAGTTTGGGCCTTCTACAATGAGCAGTTCTTC.

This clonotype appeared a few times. In nucleotides, the CDR3 is TGTGCCAGCAGCGCACGAGCGGACAAAAACATTCAGTACTTC. Protein sequence: CASSARADKNIQYF. V and J are TRBV11-2 and TRBJ2-4; possible D gene TRBD2, 5 bases. The V gene's germline CDR1 is SGHAT and CDR2 FQNNGV. The CDR3 extends over 14 amino acids. Trimming removed 5 bases from V and 3 bases from J, with 11 bases in between.

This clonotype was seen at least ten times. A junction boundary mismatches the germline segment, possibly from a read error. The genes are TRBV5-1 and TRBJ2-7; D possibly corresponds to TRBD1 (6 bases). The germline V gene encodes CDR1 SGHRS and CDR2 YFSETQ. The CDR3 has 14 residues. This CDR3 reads CASSLSGQIYEQYF. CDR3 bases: TGTGCCAGCAGCTTATCCGGACAGATCTACGAGCAGTACTTC. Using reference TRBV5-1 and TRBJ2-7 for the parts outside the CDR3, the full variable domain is KAGVTQTPRYLIKTRGQQVTLSCSPISGHRSVSWYQQTPGQGLQFLFEYFSETQRNKGNFPGRFSGRQFSNSRSEMNVSTLELGDSALYLCASSLSGQIYEQYFGPGTRLTVT.

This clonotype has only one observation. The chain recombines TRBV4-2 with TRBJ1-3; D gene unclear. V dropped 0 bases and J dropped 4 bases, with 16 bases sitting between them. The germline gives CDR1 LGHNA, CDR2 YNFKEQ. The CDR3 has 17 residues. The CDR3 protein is CASSQDIAGRWGNTIYF. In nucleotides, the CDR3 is TGTGCCAGCAGCCAAGATATAGCAGGCCGGTGGGGAAACACCATATATTTT.

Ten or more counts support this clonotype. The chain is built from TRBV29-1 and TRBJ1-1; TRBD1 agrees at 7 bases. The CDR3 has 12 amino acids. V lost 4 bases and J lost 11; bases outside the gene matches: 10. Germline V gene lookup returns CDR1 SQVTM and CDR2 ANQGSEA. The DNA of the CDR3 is TGCAGCGTTGGGGACAGCCCCGACAGGGCTTTCTTT. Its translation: CSVGDSPDRAFF.